In this sample, the clone carrying this T cell receptor (beta chain) turned up once. What it binds is unknown. Assay: immunoSEQ multiplex PCR; the TCRdb copy retains only in-frame clones and omits some. Among some 100,000 clones listed, 90% were seen once. The data are from a study of T cell responses to AZD1222 COVID-19 vaccine. The wider study: Second doses were pooled across both intervals (about 4 or about 12 weeks).

V dropped 5 bases and J dropped 2 bases, with 18 bases sitting between them. CDR3 length: 16 amino acids. Germline CDR1 is SGHVS and CDR2 is FQNEAQ. Whole-study findings and limits: In a largely white British group with more females than males, clonal diversity was possibly underestimated. The study found vaccine-associated CD4 TCRs spanning spike, dominant at 160-218 and 743-854. A reported finding is that nearly half of spike-specific TCRs target unmutated variant regions.

This chain joins TRBV7-8 and TRBJ1-1; D is possibly TRBD1 (6 bases). The TCR originated in an adult in good health. This material consisted of peripheral blood, taken on day 0 of AZD1222 vaccination. For the CDR3, the DNA is TGTGCCAGCAGCCCCCCCGGGGGCCTTCTCAACACTGAAGCTTTCTTT. It encodes CASSPPGGLLNTEAFF.